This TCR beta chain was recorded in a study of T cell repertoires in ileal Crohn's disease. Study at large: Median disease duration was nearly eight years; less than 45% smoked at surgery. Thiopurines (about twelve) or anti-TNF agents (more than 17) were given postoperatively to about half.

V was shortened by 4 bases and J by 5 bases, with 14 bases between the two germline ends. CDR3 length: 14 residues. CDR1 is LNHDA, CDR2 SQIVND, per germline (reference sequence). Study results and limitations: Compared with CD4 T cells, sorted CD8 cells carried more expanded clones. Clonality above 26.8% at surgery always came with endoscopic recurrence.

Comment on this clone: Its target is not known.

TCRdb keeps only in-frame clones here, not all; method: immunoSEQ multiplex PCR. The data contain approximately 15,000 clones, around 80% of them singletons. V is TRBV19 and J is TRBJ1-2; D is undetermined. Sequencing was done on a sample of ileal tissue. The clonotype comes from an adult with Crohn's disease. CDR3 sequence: CASSSGRTLYGYTF. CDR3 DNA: TGTGCCAGTAGTAGTGGCAGAACATTGTATGGCTACACCTTC.